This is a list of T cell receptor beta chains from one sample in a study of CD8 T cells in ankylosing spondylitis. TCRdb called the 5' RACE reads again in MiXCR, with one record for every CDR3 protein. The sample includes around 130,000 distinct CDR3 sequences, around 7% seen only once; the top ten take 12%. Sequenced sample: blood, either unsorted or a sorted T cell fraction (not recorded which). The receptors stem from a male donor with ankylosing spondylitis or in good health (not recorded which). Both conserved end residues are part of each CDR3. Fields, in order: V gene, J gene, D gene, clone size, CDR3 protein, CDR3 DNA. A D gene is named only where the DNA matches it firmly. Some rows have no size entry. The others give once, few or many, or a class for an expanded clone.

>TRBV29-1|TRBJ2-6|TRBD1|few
CSVAGQGSSGANVLTF
TGCAGCGTTGCGGGACAGGGTAGCTCTGGGGCCAACGTCCTGACTTTC
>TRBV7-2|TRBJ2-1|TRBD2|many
CASSITSAGSYNEQFF
TGTGCCAGCAGCATAACTAGCGCGGGGTCATATAATGAGCAGTTCTTC
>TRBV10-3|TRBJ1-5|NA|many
CASRTGEGQPQHF
TGTGCCTCCAGAACGGGGGAAGGTCAGCCCCAGCATTTT
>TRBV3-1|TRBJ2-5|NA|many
CASSQVSDMQETQYF
TGTGCCAGCAGCCAAGTGAGCGACATGCAAGAGACCCAGTACTTC
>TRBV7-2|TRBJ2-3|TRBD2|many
CASSPPGTSLDTQYF
TGTGCCAGCAGCCCCCCCGGGACTAGTCTAGATACGCAGTATTTT
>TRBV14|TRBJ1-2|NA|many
CASSQGFGANYGYTF
TGTGCCAGCAGCCAAGGTTTCGGCGCTAACTATGGCTACACCTTC
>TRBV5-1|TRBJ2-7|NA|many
CASSLGSHTYEQYF
TGCGCCAGCAGCTTGGGTAGCCATACCTACGAGCAGTACTTC
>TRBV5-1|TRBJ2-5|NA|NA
CASSLGPGMAQYF
TGCGCCAGCAGCTTGGGACCTGGAATGGCCCAGTACTTC
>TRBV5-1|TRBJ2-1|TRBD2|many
CASSSIAGEIWNEQFF
TGCGCCAGCAGCTCGATAGCGGGAGAAATATGGAATGAGCAGTTCTTC
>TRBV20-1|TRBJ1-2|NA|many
CSASRGGANYGYTF
TGCAGTGCTAGTCGGGGGGGGGCTAACTATGGCTACACCTTC
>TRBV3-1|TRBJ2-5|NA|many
CASSHRRQETQYF
TGTGCCAGCAGCCATCGGAGACAAGAGACCCAGTACTTC
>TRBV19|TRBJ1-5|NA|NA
CASSIEARQPQHF
TGTGCCAGTAGTATAGAAGCCCGTCAGCCCCAGCATTTT
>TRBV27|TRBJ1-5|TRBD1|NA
CASSPLTGATSNQPQHF
TGTGCCAGCAGTCCCTTGACAGGGGCAACGTCCAATCAGCCCCAGCATTTT
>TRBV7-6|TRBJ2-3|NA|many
CASSQDPGEGDTQYF
TGTGCCAGCAGCCAGGACCCGGGTGAAGGAGATACGCAGTATTTT
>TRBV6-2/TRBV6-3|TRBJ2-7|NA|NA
CASSYSGVDEQYF
TGTGCCAGCAGTTACTCGGGCGTCGACGAGCAGTACTTC
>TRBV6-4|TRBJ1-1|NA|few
CASSDSSRSFF
TGTGCCAGCAGTGACTCGAGTCGGTCTTTCTTT
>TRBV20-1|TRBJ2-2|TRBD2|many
CSARDSAGGTNTGELFF
TGCAGTGCTAGAGATTCCGCGGGAGGGACGAACACCGGGGAGCTGTTTTTT
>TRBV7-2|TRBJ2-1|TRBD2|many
CASSLSTSEYNEQFF
TGTGCCAGCAGCTTATCGACTAGCGAATACAATGAGCAGTTCTTC
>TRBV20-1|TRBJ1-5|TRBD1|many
CSAWTGGNQPQHF
TGCAGTGCTTGGACAGGGGGGAATCAGCCCCAGCATTTT
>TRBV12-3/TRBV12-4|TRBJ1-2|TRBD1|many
CASTDRGRRGYTF
TGTGCCAGCACTGACAGGGGGCGGAGAGGCTACACCTTC
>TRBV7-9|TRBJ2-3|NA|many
CASSLAGKGQYF
TGTGCCAGCAGCTTAGCCGGGAAAGGGCAGTATTTT
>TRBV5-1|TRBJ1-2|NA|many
CASSPNKYGYTF
TGCGCCAGCAGCCCAAACAAGTATGGCTACACCTTC
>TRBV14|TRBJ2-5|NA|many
CASSQDNGRRAYF
TGTGCCAGCAGCCAAGATAACGGGAGAAGAGCCTACTTC
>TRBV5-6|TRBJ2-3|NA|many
CASSRPRGDYTDTQYF
TGTGCCAGCAGCCGGCCTAGGGGGGACTACACAGATACGCAGTATTTT
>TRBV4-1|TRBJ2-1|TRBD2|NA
CASSQVEGRAIGNEQFF
TGCGCCAGCAGCCAAGTTGAGGGGAGGGCCATTGGAAATGAGCAGTTCTTC
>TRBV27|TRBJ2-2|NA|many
CASSPRQATGELFF
TGTGCCAGCAGTCCACGACAGGCGACCGGGGAGCTGTTTTTT
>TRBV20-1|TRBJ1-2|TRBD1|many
CSARQGARYGYTF
TGCAGTGCACGACAGGGGGCTCGCTATGGCTACACCTTC
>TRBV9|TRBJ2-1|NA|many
CASSVAAQTYNEQFF
TGTGCCAGCAGCGTAGCTGCGCAGACCTACAATGAGCAGTTCTTC
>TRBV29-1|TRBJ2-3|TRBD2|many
CSVVSGAHGTQYF
TGCAGCGTCGTTAGCGGGGCCCACGGTACGCAGTATTTT
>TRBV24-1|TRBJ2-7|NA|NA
CATSDHAGAYEQYF
TGTGCCACCAGTGACCACGCCGGGGCCTACGAGCAGTACTTC
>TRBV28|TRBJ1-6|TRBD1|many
CASSRGQGANSPLHF
TGTGCCAGCAGCCGCGGACAGGGGGCGAATTCACCCCTCCACTTT
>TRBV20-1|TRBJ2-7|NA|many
CSARIAGYEQYF
TGCAGTGCTAGGATAGCCGGATACGAGCAGTACTTC
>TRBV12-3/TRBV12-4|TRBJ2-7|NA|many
CASTSTLNEQYF
TGTGCCAGCACCAGCACTTTAAACGAGCAGTACTTC
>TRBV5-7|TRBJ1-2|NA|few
CASSLDLLNYGYTF
TGTGCCAGCAGCTTGGACCTCCTAAACTATGGCTACACCTTC
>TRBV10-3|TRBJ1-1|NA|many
CAISDGGATEAFF
TGTGCCATCAGTGACGGGGGGGCAACTGAAGCTTTCTTT
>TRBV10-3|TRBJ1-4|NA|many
CAISGGRTTNEKLFF
TGTGCCATCAGTGGGGGACGGACGACTAATGAAAAACTGTTTTTT
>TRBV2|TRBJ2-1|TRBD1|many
CASSGSDRGLDEQFF
TGTGCCAGCAGTGGGTCGGACAGGGGGCTCGATGAGCAGTTCTTC
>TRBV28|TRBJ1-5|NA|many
CASSSPGGNQPQHF
TGTGCCAGCAGTTCGCCGGGAGGCAATCAGCCCCAGCATTTT
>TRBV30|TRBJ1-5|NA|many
CASSRGGDQPQHF
TGTGCCTCCTCGCGGGGAGGAGATCAGCCCCAGCATTTT
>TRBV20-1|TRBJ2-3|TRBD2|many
CSAPLAGGSDTQYF
TGCAGTGCTCCCCTAGCGGGAGGCTCAGATACGCAGTATTTT
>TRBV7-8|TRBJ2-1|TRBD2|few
CASSLLRTSGSYNEQFF
TGTGCCAGCAGCTTACTCCGAACTAGCGGCAGCTACAATGAGCAGTTCTTC
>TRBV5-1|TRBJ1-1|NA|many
CASSLNAGSNTEAFF
TGCGCCAGCAGCTTGAACGCGGGGTCGAACACTGAAGCTTTCTTT
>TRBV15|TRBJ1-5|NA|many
CATSAFGGVPQPQHF
TGTGCCACCAGCGCCTTTGGGGGGGTCCCTCAGCCCCAGCATTTT
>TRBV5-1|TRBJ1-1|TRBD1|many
CASSLEGQGALGTEAFF
TGCGCCAGCAGCTTGGAGGGACAGGGGGCTTTGGGAACTGAAGCTTTCTTT
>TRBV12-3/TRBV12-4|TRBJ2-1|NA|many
CASSPMSSQVEFF
TGTGCCAGCAGTCCAATGTCCTCCCAGGTTGAGTTCTTC
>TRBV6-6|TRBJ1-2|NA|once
CASSPRGGNYGYTF
TGTGCCAGCAGTCCCCGCGGAGGGAACTATGGCTACACCTTC
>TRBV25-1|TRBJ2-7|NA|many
CASSLSFTDEQYF
TGTGCCAGCAGTTTAAGTTTTACAGACGAGCAGTACTTC
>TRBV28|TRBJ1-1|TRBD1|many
CASSVNLGTGDYTEAFF
TGTGCCAGCAGTGTAAATCTCGGGACAGGGGATTACACTGAAGCTTTCTTT